This T cell receptor beta chain was captured in a study of T cells in Graves' hyperthyroidism and ophthalmopathy. Study as a whole: Blood from the periphery was taken at initial diagnosis, before any treatment.

CDR1 is SNHLY and CDR2 is FYNNEI in the germline V gene. Deletions cut 5 bases from V and 6 bases from J, with 17 bases between. This CDR3 is 14 amino acids long. In this sample, this clonotype turned up many times. Graves' hyperthyroidism showing no ophthalmopathy progression within 18 months was considered stable. Each patient was aged 18 to 65 and had newly diagnosed hyperthyroidism of under 2 months' duration. Diagnostic assessment was based on clinical symptoms, serum thyroxine and TRAb, thyroid ultrasound and orbital computed tomography. RNA transcripts served as the template for amplifying TCR beta CDR3 regions. During a first-round RT-PCR of the TCR CDR3, the HTBI primer set was used. TCRdb reanalysed the multiplex PCR reads using MiXCR and keeps one entry per CDR3 protein. The sample has hundreds of thousands of distinct CDR3 sequences, 15% to 19% seen once.

The receptor comes from a woman under 30 with Graves' hyperthyroidism. Sequencing was done on a sample of blood. V is TRBV2 and J is TRBJ2-7; a weak D match, TRBD1 (6 bases). The CDR3 is CASSIRFWGPEQYF. CDR3 bases: TGTGCCAGCAGTATCCGATTTTGGGGGCCCGAGCAGTACTTC.